This T cell receptor beta chain was captured by sequencing in a study of blood T cell repertoires in COVID-19. In the study overall: Specimens from acute and convalescent COVID-19 originated in the United States, Italy and Spain.

The germline V gene encodes CDR1 GTSNPN and CDR2 SVGIG (reference sequence). V lost 2 bases and J lost 3, with 8 bases in between. This CDR3 contains 13 residues. The study drew participants aged about 18 to 95 years from about two dozen US areas. Categorization into cohorts depended on clinical history that participants reported. Some clones are missing from TCRdb's copy, which holds only in-frame ones; the method was immunoSEQ multiplex PCR. This sample has approximately 250,000 clones, with around nine tenths found just once. The clonotype originates from a woman aged 25 to 39 who had recovered from COVID-19. Sequencing was carried out using PBMCs or T cells enriched from blood (not recorded which). This sequence joins TRBV30 and TRBJ1-5; a possible D gene is TRBD1 (5 bases). Written as DNA, the CDR3 is TGTGCCTGGAGTACACAGGTCAATCAGCCCCAGCATTTT. This sequence encodes CAWSTQVNQPQHF.